The T cell receptor beta chain under discussion was sequenced for a study of blood T cells in healthy people across ages. Overall study results and limits: Samples with more naive T cells showed higher observed beta diversity.

To note about this clonotype: What it binds is not known.

Then a second PCR, running about 6 to 12 cycles, was carried out with a sample-barcoded 5' primer and a J-beta primer mix. TCRdb re-analysed the 5' RACE reads in MiXCR, keeping a single row per CDR3 protein. This table holds 1.8 million or so distinct CDR3 sequences, about 39% found once. This receptor was obtained from a human donor in good health. Sequenced input: blood.

This CDR3 reads CASSPSGPQHF. In DNA form, the CDR3 reads TGTGCCAGCAGTCCCTCAGGGCCCCAGCATTTT. The genes are TRBV28 and TRBJ1-5; the D is unclear. Trimming shortened V by 5 bases and J by 9 bases, and 8 bases separated the two germline ends. This CDR3 contains 11 residues. The V gene's germline CDR1 is MDHEN and CDR2 SYDVKM. Based on the CDR3 plus reference TRBV28 and TRBJ1-5, the full variable domain is DVKVTQSSRYLVKRTGEKVFLECVQDMDHENMFWYRQDPGLGLRLIYFSYDVKMKEKGDIPEGYSVSREKKERFSLILESASTNQTSMYLCASSPSGPQHFGDGTRLSIL.